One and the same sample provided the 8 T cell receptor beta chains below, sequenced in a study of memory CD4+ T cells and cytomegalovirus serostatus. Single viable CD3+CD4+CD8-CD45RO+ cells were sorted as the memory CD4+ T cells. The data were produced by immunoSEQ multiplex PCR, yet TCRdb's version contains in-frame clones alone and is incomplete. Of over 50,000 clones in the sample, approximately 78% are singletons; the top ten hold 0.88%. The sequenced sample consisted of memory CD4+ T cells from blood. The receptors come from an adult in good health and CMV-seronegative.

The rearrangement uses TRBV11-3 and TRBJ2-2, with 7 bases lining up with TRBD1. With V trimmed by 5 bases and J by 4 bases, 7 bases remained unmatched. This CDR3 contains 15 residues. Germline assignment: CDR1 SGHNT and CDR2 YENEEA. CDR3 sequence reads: CASSARQGSTGELFF. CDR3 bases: TGTGCCAGCAGCGCCCGACAGGGATCCACCGGGGAGCTGTTTTTT.

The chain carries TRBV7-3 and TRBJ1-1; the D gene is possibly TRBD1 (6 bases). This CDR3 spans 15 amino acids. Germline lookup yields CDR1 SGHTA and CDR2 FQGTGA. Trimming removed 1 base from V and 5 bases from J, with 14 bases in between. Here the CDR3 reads CASSLNKGGATEAFF. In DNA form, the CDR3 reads TGTGCCAGCAGCTTAAATAAGGGGGGGGCAACTGAAGCTTTCTTT.

CDR3 residues: CASSSSGTRSADTQYF. CDR3 DNA: TGTGCCAGCAGCTCCTCCGGGACTAGGTCCGCGGATACGCAGTATTTT. This chain uses TRBV5-6 with TRBJ2-3; 8 bases match TRBD2. The V gene end was trimmed by 3 bases and the J gene end by 6 bases; junction bases not matched to a gene: 12. Germline-derived CDR1 and CDR2 are SGHDT and YYEEEE. The CDR3 length is 16 residues.

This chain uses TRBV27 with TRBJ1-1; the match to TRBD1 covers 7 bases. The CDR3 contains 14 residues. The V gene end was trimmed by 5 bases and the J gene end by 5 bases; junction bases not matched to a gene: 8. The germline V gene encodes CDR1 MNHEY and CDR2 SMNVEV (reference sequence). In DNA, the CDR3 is TGTGCCAGCAGTCCTCGACAGGGAAGGACTGAAGCTTTCTTT. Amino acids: CASSPRQGRTEAFF.

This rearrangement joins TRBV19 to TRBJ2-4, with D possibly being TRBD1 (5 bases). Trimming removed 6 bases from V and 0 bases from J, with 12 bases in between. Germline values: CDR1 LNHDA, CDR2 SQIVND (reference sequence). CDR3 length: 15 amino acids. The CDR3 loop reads CASRKAGLAKNIQYF. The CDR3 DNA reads TGTGCCAGTAGAAAAGCAGGGCTAGCCAAAAACATTCAGTACTTC.

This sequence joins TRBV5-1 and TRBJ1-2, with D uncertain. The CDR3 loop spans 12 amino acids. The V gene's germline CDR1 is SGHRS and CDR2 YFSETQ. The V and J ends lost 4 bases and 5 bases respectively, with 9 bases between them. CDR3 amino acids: CASSLTDYGYTF. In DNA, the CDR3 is TGCGCCAGCAGCCTCACAGATTATGGCTACACCTTC.

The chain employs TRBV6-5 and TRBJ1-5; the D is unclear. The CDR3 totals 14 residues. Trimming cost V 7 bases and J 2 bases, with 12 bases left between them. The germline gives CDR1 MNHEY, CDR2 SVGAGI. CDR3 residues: CASTLFGRNQPQHF. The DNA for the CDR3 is TGTGCCAGCACTCTCTTTGGACGCAATCAGCCCCAGCATTTT.

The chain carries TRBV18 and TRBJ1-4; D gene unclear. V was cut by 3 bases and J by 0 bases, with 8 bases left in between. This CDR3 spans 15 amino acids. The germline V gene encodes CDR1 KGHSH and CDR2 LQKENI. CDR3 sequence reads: CASSPGEATNEKLFF. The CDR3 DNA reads TGTGCCAGCTCACCCGGGGAAGCAACTAATGAAAAACTGTTTTTT.